The rows below give T cell receptor beta chains drawn from one sample of a study of blood T cells in healthy people across ages. TCRdb called the 5' RACE reads again in MiXCR, with one record for every CDR3 protein. Of about 970,000 distinct CDR3 sequences in the sample, about 51% are singletons; the top ten hold about a fifth. Source material: blood. Receptor source: a woman in her sixties in good health. Each CDR3 is given with its conserved first and last residue. Fields, in order: V gene, clone size, J gene, D gene, CDR3 DNA, CDR3 protein. D genes are given only for firm matches. Clone size is stated in some rows and not others, as once, few, many or a class when expanded.

TRBV25-1,-,TRBJ1-1,-,TGTGCCAGCAGTGACCACCGATTGAACACTGAAGCTTTCTTT,CASSDHRLNTEAFF
TRBV7-9,-,TRBJ2-1,-,TGTGCCAGCAGCTTTGAGGGGGACAATGGGCAGTTCTTC,CASSFEGDNGQFF
TRBV14,-,TRBJ2-5,TRBD2,TGTGCCAGCAGCCAAGCGTTAGCGGGGGCCCAGACCCAGTACTTC,CASSQALAGAQTQYF
TRBV29-1,-,TRBJ2-1,TRBD1,TGCAGCGTTGATGGAAGGAGAACCGGGACAGGCGGCTACAATGAGCAGTTCTTC,CSVDGRRTGTGGYNEQFF
TRBV15,few,TRBJ2-7,-,TGTGCCACCAGCAGAGTGTCGGGGGCGATCAACGAGCAGTACTTC,CATSRVSGAINEQYF
TRBV5-1,-,TRBJ2-1,TRBD2,TGCGCCAGCAGTTGGGACTACGGCAATGAGCAGTTCTTC,CASSWDYGNEQFF
TRBV4-3,-,TRBJ2-3,-,TGCGCCAGCAGCCAAGAAACCGGTACAGATACGCAGTATTTT,CASSQETGTDTQYF
TRBV10-3,-,TRBJ2-7,-,TGTGCCATCAGAAAGGGAAACGAAAACTACGAGCAGTACTTC,CAIRKGNENYEQYF
TRBV7-2,many,TRBJ2-1,TRBD2,TGCGCCAGCAGCCTAGCGGGAGGGCCCTACAATGAGCAGTTCTTC,CASSLAGGPYNEQFF
TRBV4-1,-,TRBJ1-1,TRBD1,TGCGCCAGCAGCCAAGGTAAGGTACAGGGGCCTCTTAACACTGAAGCTTTCTTT,CASSQGKVQGPLNTEAFF
TRBV6-2/TRBV6-3,-,TRBJ2-7,TRBD1,TGTGCCAGCACCTTAACCGGGACAGGAGGGTACGAGCAGTACTTC,CASTLTGTGGYEQYF
TRBV7-2,few,TRBJ2-1,TRBD2,TGTGCCAGCAGCTTAGAAGCGGGGGCCTACAATGAGCAGTTCTTC,CASSLEAGAYNEQFF
TRBV30,-,TRBJ2-4,TRBD1,TGTGCCTGGAGTCCGACAGGGTTGGTCAAAAACATTCAGTACTTC,CAWSPTGLVKNIQYF
TRBV12-5,few,TRBJ2-1,-,TGTGCTAGTGGTTCCCCCGGGTCCTCCTACAATGAGCAGTTCTTC,CASGSPGSSYNEQFF
TRBV7-8,-,TRBJ2-7,TRBD1,TGTGCCAGCAGCTTAGCAGGACAGGGTACCCTTTACGAGCAGTACTTC,CASSLAGQGTLYEQYF
TRBV10-1,-,TRBJ2-7,-,TGCGCCAGCGGCCCAGGGATCCTCTACGAGCAGTACTTC,CASGPGILYEQYF
TRBV10-2,-,TRBJ2-1,-,TGCGCCAGCAGTGAGCCCTGGAACAATGAGCAGTTCTTC,CASSEPWNNEQFF
TRBV28,-,TRBJ2-4,TRBD1,TGTGCCAGCAGAATGGACAGGGATGAAAACATTCAGTACTTC,CASRMDRDENIQYF
TRBV20-1,few,TRBJ2-7,-,TGCAGTGCTATATCAGGACTGTACACCTCCTACGAGCAGTACTTC,CSAISGLYTSYEQYF
TRBV20-1,-,TRBJ2-5,-,TGCAGTGCTAGAGATGGGGGGCGAGAGACCCAGTACTTC,CSARDGGRETQYF
TRBV29-1,few,TRBJ2-3,-,TGCAGCGTTGAAGAGAGTGAGGAACCTAGCACAGATACGCAGTATTTT,CSVEESEEPSTDTQYF
TRBV6-6,few,TRBJ2-1,-,TGTGCCAGCAGCTGGCGCGATGAGCAGTTCTTC,CASSWRDEQFF
TRBV12-3/TRBV12-4,few,TRBJ2-5,TRBD2,TGTGCCAGCACCCAGGGACTACGGGAGGGGACCCAGTACTTC,CASTQGLREGTQYF
TRBV6-2/TRBV6-3,few,TRBJ1-6,-,TGTGCCAGCAGTGACTCGATCGGAAATTCACCCCTCCACTTT,CASSDSIGNSPLHF
TRBV3-1,once,TRBJ2-3,-,TGTGCCAGCAGCCAAGATAGGCAAGATACGCAGTATTTT,CASSQDRQDTQYF
TRBV20-1,many,TRBJ2-7,-,TGCAGTGCTAGCCGGGACGGTAGCTACGAGCAGTACTTC,CSASRDGSYEQYF
TRBV20-1,-,TRBJ2-7,TRBD2,TGCAGTGCCCAGACTAGCGGGGGCTGGGGGCAGTACTTC,CSAQTSGGWGQYF
TRBV15,few,TRBJ2-7,-,TGTGCCACCAGCAGAGATTGGGGTGACGAGCAGTACTTC,CATSRDWGDEQYF
TRBV11-1,few,TRBJ2-1,-,TGTGCCAGCAGCTTAAGAAGGGCGGGCAATGAGCAGTTCTTC,CASSLRRAGNEQFF
TRBV7-2,-,TRBJ2-6,-,TGTGCCAGCACCCAAGACAGCTCTGGGGCCAACGTCCTGACTTTC,CASTQDSSGANVLTF
TRBV18,once,TRBJ2-3,TRBD2,TGTGCCAGCTCACGACTGCTAGCGGGAGGTGGCACAGATACGCAGTATTTT,CASSRLLAGGGTDTQYF
TRBV10-2,-,TRBJ2-7,TRBD2,TGCGCCAGCAGTGTGGGGCGGGAGGGCCCCAACGAGCAGTACTTC,CASSVGREGPNEQYF
TRBV20-1,-,TRBJ2-1,TRBD2,TGCAGTGCTAGAGATGGGTCGGGAGGTAGTTGGCAAAATGAGCAGTTCTTC,CSARDGSGGSWQNEQFF
TRBV29-1,few,TRBJ1-1,-,TGCAGCGTTGAGATGGGGTGGGTCGGGTGGAACACTGAAGCTTTCTTT,CSVEMGWVGWNTEAFF
TRBV25-1,-,TRBJ2-3,TRBD1,TGTGCCAGCAGTGAATTAGGGACAGGGGGAAACACAGATACGCAGTATTTT,CASSELGTGGNTDTQYF
TRBV6-4,few,TRBJ2-3,-,TGTGCCAGCAGTGGCGGAGGGGGACACACAGATACGCAGTATTTT,CASSGGGGHTDTQYF
TRBV3-1,-,TRBJ2-5,TRBD1,TGTGCCAGCGGCGAGACAGGGAGAGAGACCCAGTACTTC,CASGETGRETQYF
TRBV30,once,TRBJ1-2,-,TGTGCCTGGAGTGTAATCAACAACTATGGCTACACCTTC,CAWSVINNYGYTF
TRBV20-1,-,TRBJ2-7,-,TGCAGTGCGCCGCGGGAAGCCTACGAGCAGTACTTC,CSAPREAYEQYF
TRBV27,-,TRBJ2-7,TRBD2,TGTGCCAGCAGTTATAGCGGGACCTCCTACGAGCAGTACTTC,CASSYSGTSYEQYF
TRBV27,-,TRBJ2-7,TRBD2,TGTGCCAGCAAACCACTTAGCGGGAGGTTCGGCTCCTACGAGCAGTACTTC,CASKPLSGRFGSYEQYF
TRBV6-6,-,TRBJ2-3,-,TGTGCCAGCCACCCCGGGACAGATACGCAGTATTTT,CASHPGTDTQYF
TRBV5-1,-,TRBJ2-3,-,TGCGCCAGCAGCTTAACAGGGTCGGTCCTAGATACGCAGTATTTT,CASSLTGSVLDTQYF
TRBV29-1,-,TRBJ2-3,-,TGCAGCCTCAGACTCACAGATACGCAGTATTTT,CSLRLTDTQYF
TRBV3-1,few,TRBJ1-1,-,TGTGCCAGCAGCCAACATACAGGGACCACTGAAGCTTTCTTT,CASSQHTGTTEAFF
TRBV4-1,-,TRBJ2-7,-,TGCGCCGGCAGCGCCTTCTCTAGTGGGAGTGGCTACGAGCAGTACTTC,CAGSAFSSGSGYEQYF
TRBV20-1,-,TRBJ2-3,-,TGCAGTGCCGGGGTGAGAACAGATACGCAGTATTTT,CSAGVRTDTQYF
TRBV4-1,-,TRBJ2-7,-,TGCGCCAGCAGCCGAGAGGGTCGGGGCTTCGGATCCTACGAGCAGTACTTC,CASSREGRGFGSYEQYF
TRBV29-1,few,TRBJ2-7,-,TGCAGCGCCGCTCAGGGCCAGGTCTACGAGCAGTACTTC,CSAAQGQVYEQYF
TRBV30,-,TRBJ2-1,TRBD2,TGTGCCGGGAGGGGCTATAATGAGCAGTTCTTC,CAGRGYNEQFF
TRBV7-9,once,TRBJ1-2,-,TGTGCCAGCAGCTCTACAGGTTCCCAAAAGGCTAACTATGGCTACACCTTC,CASSSTGSQKANYGYTF
TRBV4-1,few,TRBJ2-7,-,TGCGCCAGCAGCCAAGCACCGGGACGGGGGAGCGAGCAGTACTTC,CASSQAPGRGSEQYF
TRBV10-3,-,TRBJ2-1,-,TGTGCCATCAGGGAAGCGGGCCTCTTCAATGAGCAGTTCTTC,CAIREAGLFNEQFF
TRBV15,-,TRBJ2-7,-,TGTGCCACCAGCAGAGATTTAACAGCTTACGAGCAGTACTTC,CATSRDLTAYEQYF
TRBV5-1,-,TRBJ2-7,TRBD2,TGCGCCAGCAGCTTAGGAGCGGGAGTTAACCGCGAGCAGTACTTC,CASSLGAGVNREQYF
TRBV4-2,few,TRBJ1-5,TRBD1,TGTGCCAGCAGCCCACAGGGGCCGGGGGGCAATCAGCCCCAGCATTTT,CASSPQGPGGNQPQHF
TRBV28,-,TRBJ2-7,TRBD1,TGTGCCAGCAGTAGGCCGGGACAGTCCCACTACGAGCAGTACTTC,CASSRPGQSHYEQYF